The clone carrying this TCR beta chain was found a few times. The beta constant-region primer was an equimolar mix of two oligonucleotides covering TRBC1 and TRBC2. TCRdb re-derived calls from the UMI-ligation and nested PCR reads in MiXCR, one entry per CDR3 protein. This table holds some 150,000 distinct CDR3 sequences, 15% to 20% found once. Trimming shortened V by 4 bases and J by 4 bases, and 11 bases separated the two germline ends. The CDR3 contains 13 residues. Germline-derived CDR1 and CDR2 are SSHAT and FNYEAQ (reference sequence). This entry belongs to a study of naive and memory T cell subsets.

The chain is built from TRBV7-7 and TRBJ2-7; TRBD2 is a possible D gene (5 bases). The sequence was obtained from a human donor in good health. Sequences were obtained from naive CD4+ T cells from blood. The DNA for the CDR3 is TGTGCCAGCAGCTCCCCCCCGGGGTACGAGCAGTACTTC. It encodes CASSSPPGYEQYF.